These T cell receptor beta chains were read from a single sample in a study of Tregs in tolerant kidney transplant recipients. Clones were sequenced by immunoSEQ multiplex PCR, and TCRdb holds only the in-frame ones, with some missing. The data show tens of thousands of clones, roughly nine tenths seen once. The input for sequencing was CD4+ T cells from blood, taken before the transplant. The receptors derive from a human donor who received a combined kidney and bone marrow transplant. Both conserved end residues are part of each CDR3. Each record gives: clone size, V gene, J gene, D gene, CDR3 protein, CDR3 DNA. The D gene is left open where the match is weak. A clone size is listed for some rows: how often the clone was seen (once, few, many), or a class if it is expanded.

NA	TRBV7-2	TRBJ2-7	TRBD1	CASTRRGDRRYEQYF	TGTGCCAGCACTCGCCGTGGGGACAGGCGATACGAGCAGTACTTC
NA	TRBV6-5	TRBJ1-3	NA	CASSRTISGNTIYF	TGTGCCAGCAGCCGGACAATCTCTGGAAACACCATATATTTT
NA	TRBV4-2	TRBJ1-1	TRBD1	CASSQVFRGPRNTEAFF	TGTGCCAGCAGCCAAGTGTTCAGGGGGCCCCGCAACACTGAAGCTTTCTTT
NA	TRBV4-3	TRBJ1-2	NA	CASSPRQAYGYTF	TGCGCCAGCAGCCCCAGACAAGCCTATGGCTACACCTTC
NA	TRBV4-1	TRBJ2-7	TRBD1	CASSRTGTGNDEQYF	TGCGCCAGCAGCCGCACCGGGACAGGGAACGACGAGCAGTACTTC
once	TRBV11-3	TRBJ2-7	NA	CASSLDPSAGFLEQYF	TGTGCCAGCAGCTTAGACCCCTCGGCGGGCTTCCTCGAGCAGTACTTC
NA	TRBV4-1	TRBJ2-7	TRBD2	CASSPFASGSNEQYF	TGCGCCAGCAGCCCCTTCGCCAGCGGGAGCAACGAGCAGTACTTC
NA	TRBV18	TRBJ2-3	TRBD2	CASSPRSSGTVADTQYF	TGTGCCAGCTCGCCGAGGTCTAGCGGGACTGTGGCAGATACGCAGTATTTT
NA	TRBV6-5	TRBJ2-3	NA	CASSAGGDTQYF	TGTGCCAGCAGCGCGGGTGGGGATACGCAGTATTTT
NA	TRBV10-3	TRBJ2-5	NA	CAISDFLSGETQYF	TGTGCCATCAGTGATTTCCTTTCCGGAGAGACCCAGTACTTC
NA	TRBV28	TRBJ2-7	TRBD2	CASSGRQGLAGTETREQYF	TGTGCCAGCAGCGGGAGACAGGGACTAGCGGGAACCGAGACCCGCGAGCAGTACTTC
NA	TRBV28	TRBJ2-7	NA	CASSFWGLSSYEQYF	TGTGCCAGCAGTTTCTGGGGACTCAGCTCCTACGAGCAGTACTTC
NA	TRBV19	TRBJ1-1	NA	CASSIASLRNTEAFF	TGTGCCAGTAGTATCGCCTCGCTGAGGAACACTGAAGCTTTCTTT
NA	TRBV6-1	TRBJ2-3	NA	CASSGLAGKADTQYF	TGTGCCAGCAGTGGGTTGGCGGGAAAGGCAGATACGCAGTATTTT
NA	TRBV28	TRBJ1-2	TRBD1	CASSRQGVYGYTF	TGTGCCAGCAGTCGACAGGGGGTATATGGCTACACCTTC
once	TRBV5-1	TRBJ1-2	NA	CASSLLEPGYGYTF	TGCGCCAGCAGCTTGCTGGAGCCGGGCTATGGCTACACCTTC
NA	TRBV28	TRBJ1-1	NA	CASSEGGKNTEAFF	TGTGCCAGCAGTGAGGGGGGGAAGAACACTGAAGCTTTCTTT
NA	TRBV4-3	TRBJ1-1	TRBD1	CASRLTGGTEAFF	TGCGCCAGCAGACTAACAGGGGGCACTGAAGCTTTCTTT
once	TRBV30	TRBJ1-3	TRBD1	CAWRAGGSGNTIYF	TGTGCCTGGAGGGCAGGGGGCTCTGGAAACACCATATATTTT
NA	TRBV14	TRBJ2-5	NA	CASSQVTGQETQYF	TGTGCCAGCAGCCAAGTAACGGGTCAAGAGACCCAGTACTTC
NA	TRBV2	TRBJ2-7	TRBD2	CASRRLAGGEREQYF	TGTGCCAGCAGAAGACTAGCGGGAGGAGAAAGGGAGCAGTACTTC
NA	TRBV28	TRBJ1-1	NA	CASRGGGEGAFEAFF	TGTGCCAGCCGCGGGGGGGGCGAAGGTGCCTTTGAAGCTTTCTTT
once	TRBV29-1	TRBJ2-2	NA	CSVRGNTGELFF	TGCAGCGTTCGAGGGAACACCGGGGAGCTGTTTTTT
NA	TRBV2	TRBJ1-3	TRBD1	CASCRGTDGNTIYF	TGTGCCAGCTGTAGAGGGACAGATGGAAACACCATATATTTT
once	TRBV5-1	TRBJ1-4	NA	CASSLAGQGGEKLFF	TGCGCCAGCAGCTTGGCAGGGCAGGGAGGTGAAAAACTGTTTTTT
NA	TRBV7-7	TRBJ2-1	TRBD1	CASSVTQGSEQFF	TGTGCTAGCAGCGTTACACAGGGGAGTGAGCAGTTCTTC
NA	TRBV19	TRBJ2-5	NA	CASSIDAGRETQYF	TGTGCCAGTAGTATAGATGCGGGAAGAGAGACCCAGTACTTC